The clone carrying this TCR beta chain turned up a few times. This record belongs to a study of OX40 agonist ivuxolimab in advanced cancers. The table came from immunoSEQ multiplex PCR; TCRdb's copy has only in-frame clones and leaves some out. The sample lists around 72,000 clones, 65% to 85% occurring once. The germline V gene encodes CDR1 MNHNS and CDR2 SASEGT. The CDR3 spans 16 residues. V was pared by 2 bases and J by 1 base, with 11 bases between. The clonotype comes from an adult with an advanced solid tumor such as melanoma, head and neck, liver or kidney cancer. This material consisted of CD4+ or CD8+ T cells sorted from blood, taken in a trial of the OX40 agonist ivuxolimab. V usage is TRBV6-1 and J usage is TRBJ2-2; the D gene is possibly TRBD1 (6 bases). The CDR3 region has the DNA TGTGCCAGCAGTGAACCGGGACACGTGAACACCGGGGAGCTGTTTTTT. Amino acid sequence: CASSEPGHVNTGELFF.